These T cell receptor beta chains were read from a single sample in a study of cytomegalovirus exposure and HLA in healthy donors. The table came from immunoSEQ multiplex PCR; TCRdb's copy has only in-frame clones and leaves some out. The sample spans roughly 110,000 clones; the ten largest clones claim roughly 3.6%. Sequencing input: PBMCs. These receptors were collected from a man aged 25-40 years in good health and CMV-seronegative. The CDR3 runs from the conserved cysteine through the conserved F or W. The D gene is left open where the match is weak.

CDR3	DNA	J	D	V
CAWSGVQSPLHF	TGTGCCTGGAGCGGCGTACAGTCACCCCTCCACTTT	TRBJ1-6	.	TRBV30
CASSLEGAAQETQYF	TGTGCCAGCAGCTTAGAAGGTGCGGCCCAAGAGACCCAGTACTTC	TRBJ2-5	.	TRBV7-2
CASRGQGPYSYTF	TGTGCCAGCAGGGGACAGGGGCCTTATAGCTACACCTTC	TRBJ1-2	TRBD1	TRBV2
CASSMRTGPNTEAFF	TGTGCCAGTAGTATGCGGACAGGGCCGAACACTGAAGCTTTCTTT	TRBJ1-1	TRBD1	TRBV19
CASSLFSQQETQYF	TGTGCCAGCAGCTTATTTTCGCAGCAAGAGACCCAGTACTTC	TRBJ2-5	.	TRBV7-2
CASNRDSYEQYF	TGTGCTAGTAATCGGGACTCCTACGAGCAGTACTTC	TRBJ2-7	.	TRBV12-5
CASSRQGGSYEQYF	TGTGCCAGCAGCCGACAGGGGGGCTCCTACGAGCAGTACTTC	TRBJ2-7	TRBD1	TRBV2
CASSRGGAGGSLYEQYF	TGTGCCAGCTCACGTGGAGGAGCGGGGGGATCCCTGTACGAGCAGTACTTC	TRBJ2-7	TRBD2	TRBV18
CASSRRTDNEKLFF	TGTGCCAGCAGCAGACGGACTGATAATGAAAAACTGTTTTTT	TRBJ1-4	.	TRBV7-9
CASSVEDRGGSPLHF	TGTGCCAGCAGCGTAGAGGACAGGGGAGGGTCACCCCTCCACTTT	TRBJ1-6	TRBD1	TRBV9
CASSRTDTQYF	TGTGCCAGCAGCCGTACAGATACGCAGTATTTT	TRBJ2-3	.	TRBV7-9
CASSSPLLANVLTF	TGTGCCAGTAGCTCCCCTCTCTTAGCCAACGTCCTGACTTTC	TRBJ2-6	.	TRBV19
CASSSTSDIEETQYF	TGTGCCAGCAGCTCGACTAGCGACATTGAGGAGACCCAGTACTTC	TRBJ2-5	TRBD2	TRBV5-4
CASSPGQEGPYNEQFF	TGTGCCAGCAGCCCAGGACAGGAGGGGCCTTACAATGAGCAGTTCTTC	TRBJ2-1	.	TRBV5-6
CASSSQGKGGYTF	TGCGCCAGCAGCTCCCAGGGGAAGGGTGGCTACACCTTC	TRBJ1-2	.	TRBV5-1
CAWNLEVPGQGDLF	TGTGCCTGGAATCTTGAGGTTCCCGGACAGGGGGACCTCTTC	TRBJ1-2	TRBD1	TRBV30
CASSLVGGGGARETQYF	TGTGCCAGCAGCCTTGTAGGGGGCGGGGGGGCTCGCGAGACCCAGTACTTC	TRBJ2-5	TRBD2	TRBV7-2
CASSYRRAPGYTF	TGTGCCAGCAGTTACAGGAGGGCGCCCGGCTACACCTTC	TRBJ1-2	.	TRBV6-6
CASSRGLSSTDTQYF	TGTGCCAGTAGTAGAGGACTTTCTAGCACAGATACGCAGTATTTT	TRBJ2-3	.	TRBV19
CSAVRSEQYF	TGCAGTGCAGTCCGGAGCGAGCAGTACTTC	TRBJ2-7	.	TRBV20-1
CASSLFPGQNNEKLFF	TGTGCCAGCAGTTTATTTCCGGGACAGAATAATGAAAAACTGTTTTTT	TRBJ1-4	TRBD1	TRBV28
CASSDQAGVSYEQYF	TGTGCCAGCAGCGATCAGGCAGGGGTTTCCTACGAGCAGTACTTC	TRBJ2-7	.	TRBV5-5
CASSLEGTRTQYF	TGCGCCAGCAGCTTGGAAGGGACTAGAACCCAGTACTTC	TRBJ2-5	TRBD2	TRBV5-1
CASSLVGQGTEAFF	TGCGCCAGCAGCTTGGTTGGCCAGGGGACTGAAGCTTTCTTT	TRBJ1-1	.	TRBV5-1
CASSTRDRGGPYEQYF	TGTGCCAGCAGCACCCGGGACAGGGGTGGTCCCTACGAGCAGTACTTC	TRBJ2-7	TRBD1	TRBV5-6
CATHRDRNEKLFF	TGTGCCACCCACCGGGACAGAAATGAAAAACTGTTTTTT	TRBJ1-4	TRBD1	TRBV10-3
CSVGQGFDGYTF	TGCAGCGTGGGACAGGGATTTGATGGCTACACCTTC	TRBJ1-2	TRBD1	TRBV29-1
CASSPRLAGAIQGETQYF	TGTGCCAGCTCACCACGACTAGCGGGGGCAATCCAGGGGGAGACCCAGTACTTC	TRBJ2-5	TRBD2	TRBV18
CASSPLGLAGGRETQYF	TGCGCCAGCAGCCCCCTCGGACTAGCGGGGGGGCGCGAGACCCAGTACTTC	TRBJ2-5	TRBD2	TRBV4-1
CASSSAEGSYNEQFF	TGTGCCAGCAGTTCGGCGGAGGGGTCCTACAATGAGCAGTTCTTC	TRBJ2-1	.	TRBV5-4
CARSLSIAGAPGQGSTDTQYF	TGTGCCAGAAGCTTAAGTATAGCGGGCGCACCTGGACAGGGGTCAACAGATACGCAGTATTTT	TRBJ2-3	.	TRBV7-5
CASSPGDPGTDTQYF	TGTGCCAGCAGCCCGGGAGACCCAGGCACAGATACGCAGTATTTT	TRBJ2-3	.	TRBV7-9
CASSGLAGNTGELFF	TGTGCCAGCAGCGGACTAGCGGGGAACACCGGGGAGCTGTTTTTT	TRBJ2-2	TRBD2	TRBV5-4
CASSSDREAFF	TGTGCCAGCAGCTCGGACAGGGAAGCTTTCTTT	TRBJ1-1	TRBD1	TRBV5-5
CASSFGTVNTEAFF	TGTGCCAGCAGCTTCGGGACAGTGAACACTGAAGCTTTCTTT	TRBJ1-1	TRBD1	TRBV6-1
CASSEVGGDQPQHF	TGTGCCAGCAGTGAAGTGGGGGGGGATCAGCCCCAGCATTTT	TRBJ1-5	.	TRBV25-1
CASSVYGTGNYGYTF	TGTGCCAGCAGTGTTTACGGGACAGGGAACTATGGCTACACCTTC	TRBJ1-2	TRBD1	TRBV27
CATSRDLADEQYF	TGTGCCACCAGCAGAGATCTGGCGGACGAGCAGTACTTC	TRBJ2-7	.	TRBV15
CASSWGGEQYF	TGTGCCAGCAGCTGGGGGGGCGAGCAGTACTTC	TRBJ2-7	TRBD2	TRBV5-6
CASSIEVSGNTIYF	TGTGCCAGTAGTATCGAGGTCTCTGGAAACACCATATATTTT	TRBJ1-3	.	TRBV19
CASSGQHGTQPQHF	TGTGCCAGCAGTGGACAACACGGCACTCAGCCCCAGCATTTT	TRBJ1-5	.	TRBV6-1
CASSLREGEAFF	TGTGCCAGCAGCTTGCGGGAGGGGGAGGCTTTCTTT	TRBJ1-1	.	TRBV5-6
CASSDTGTGDSPLHF	TGTGCCAGCAGCGATACCGGGACAGGGGATTCACCCCTCCACTTT	TRBJ1-6	TRBD1	TRBV9
CASQPTWSGQGGEQYF	TGTGCCAGCCAACCCACGTGGTCGGGACAGGGGGGCGAGCAGTACTTC	TRBJ2-7	TRBD1	TRBV27
CATGRSGANTGELFF	TGTGCCACCGGGAGATCGGGAGCGAACACCGGGGAGCTGTTTTTT	TRBJ2-2	.	TRBV7-6
CASSEAVSGNTIYF	TGTGCCAGCAGTGAGGCGGTGTCTGGAAACACCATATATTTT	TRBJ1-3	.	TRBV6-1
CASRPQGARSYTF	TGTGCCAGCAGACCTCAGGGGGCAAGGAGCTACACCTTC	TRBJ1-2	TRBD1	TRBV5-6
CASKPTVNTGELFF	TGTGCCAGCAAACCTACGGTGAACACCGGGGAGCTGTTTTTT	TRBJ2-2	.	TRBV6-1
CASSFSVLNYGYTF	TGCGCCAGCAGCTTCTCAGTGTTAAACTATGGCTACACCTTC	TRBJ1-2	.	TRBV5-1
CASSESGVFSDTQYF	TGTGCCAGCAGTGAGAGCGGGGTATTTTCTGATACGCAGTATTTT	TRBJ2-3	TRBD2	TRBV6-1
CASRRSSGTALKAFF	TGTGCCAGCCGTAGGTCTAGCGGGACAGCCTTGAAAGCTTTCTTT	TRBJ1-1	TRBD1	TRBV6-5
CASSLRGEKLFF	TGTGCCAGCAGTTTACGGGGTGAAAAACTGTTTTTT	TRBJ1-4	.	TRBV28
CASSERAAGYQPQHF	TGTGCCAGCAGTGAAAGGGCGGCGGGGTATCAGCCCCAGCATTTT	TRBJ1-5	.	TRBV6-1
CASSGQGANNEKLFF	TGTGCCAGCAGCGGGCAGGGGGCGAATAATGAAAAACTGTTTTTT	TRBJ1-4	TRBD1	TRBV7-9
CASSLLPLSTDTQYF	TGCGCCAGCAGCTTACTCCCACTGAGCACAGATACGCAGTATTTT	TRBJ2-3	.	TRBV5-1